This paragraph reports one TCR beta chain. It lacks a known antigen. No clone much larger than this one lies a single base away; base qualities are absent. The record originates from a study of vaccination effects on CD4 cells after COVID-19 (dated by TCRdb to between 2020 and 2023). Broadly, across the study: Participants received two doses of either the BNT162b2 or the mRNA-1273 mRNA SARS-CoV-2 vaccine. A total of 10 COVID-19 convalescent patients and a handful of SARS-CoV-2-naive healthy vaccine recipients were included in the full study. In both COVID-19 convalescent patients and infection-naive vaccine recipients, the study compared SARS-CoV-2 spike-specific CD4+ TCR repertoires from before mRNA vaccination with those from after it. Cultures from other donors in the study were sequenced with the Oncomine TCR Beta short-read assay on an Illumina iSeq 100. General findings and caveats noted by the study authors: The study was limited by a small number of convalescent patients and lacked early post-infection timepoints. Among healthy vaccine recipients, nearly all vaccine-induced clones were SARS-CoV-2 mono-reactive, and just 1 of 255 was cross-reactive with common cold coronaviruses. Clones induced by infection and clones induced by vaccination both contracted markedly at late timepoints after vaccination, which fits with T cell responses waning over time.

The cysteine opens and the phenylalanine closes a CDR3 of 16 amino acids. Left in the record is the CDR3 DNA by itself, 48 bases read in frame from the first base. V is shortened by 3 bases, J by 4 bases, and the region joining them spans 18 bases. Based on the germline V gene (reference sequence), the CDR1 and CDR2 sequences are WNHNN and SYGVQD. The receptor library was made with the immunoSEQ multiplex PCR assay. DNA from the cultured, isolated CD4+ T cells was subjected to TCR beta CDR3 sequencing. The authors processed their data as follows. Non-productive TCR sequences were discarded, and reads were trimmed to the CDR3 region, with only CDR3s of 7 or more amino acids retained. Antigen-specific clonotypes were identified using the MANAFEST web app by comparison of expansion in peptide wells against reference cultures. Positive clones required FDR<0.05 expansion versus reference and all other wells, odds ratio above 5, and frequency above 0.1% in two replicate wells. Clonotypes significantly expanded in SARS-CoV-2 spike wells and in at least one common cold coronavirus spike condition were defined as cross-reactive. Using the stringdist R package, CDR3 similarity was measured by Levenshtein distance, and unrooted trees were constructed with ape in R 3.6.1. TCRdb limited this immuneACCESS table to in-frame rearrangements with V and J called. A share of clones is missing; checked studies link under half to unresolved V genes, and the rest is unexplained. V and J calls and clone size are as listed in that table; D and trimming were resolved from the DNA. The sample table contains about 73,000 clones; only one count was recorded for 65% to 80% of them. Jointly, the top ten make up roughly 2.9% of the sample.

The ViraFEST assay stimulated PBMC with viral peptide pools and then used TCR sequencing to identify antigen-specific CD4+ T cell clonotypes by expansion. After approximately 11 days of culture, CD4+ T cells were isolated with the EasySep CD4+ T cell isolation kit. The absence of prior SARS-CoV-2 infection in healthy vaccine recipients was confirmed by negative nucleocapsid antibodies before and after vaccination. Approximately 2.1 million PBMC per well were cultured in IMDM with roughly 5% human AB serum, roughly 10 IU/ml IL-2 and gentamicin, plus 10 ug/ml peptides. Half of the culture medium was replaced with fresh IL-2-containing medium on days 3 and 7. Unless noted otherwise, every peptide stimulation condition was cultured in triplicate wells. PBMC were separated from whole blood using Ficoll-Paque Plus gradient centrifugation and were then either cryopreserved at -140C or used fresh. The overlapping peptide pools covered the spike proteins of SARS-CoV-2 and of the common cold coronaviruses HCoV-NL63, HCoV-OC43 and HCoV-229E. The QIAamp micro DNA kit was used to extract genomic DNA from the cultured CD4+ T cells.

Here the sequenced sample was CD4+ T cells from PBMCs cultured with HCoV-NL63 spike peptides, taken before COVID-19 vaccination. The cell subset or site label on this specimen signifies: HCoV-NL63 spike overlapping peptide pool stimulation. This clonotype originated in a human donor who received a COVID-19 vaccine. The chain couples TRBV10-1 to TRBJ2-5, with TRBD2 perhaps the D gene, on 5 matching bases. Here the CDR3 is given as CASSEGSAGAGETQYF. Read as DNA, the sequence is TGCGCCAGCAGTGAAGGGTCAGCAGGCGCGGGAGAGACCCAGTACTTC.